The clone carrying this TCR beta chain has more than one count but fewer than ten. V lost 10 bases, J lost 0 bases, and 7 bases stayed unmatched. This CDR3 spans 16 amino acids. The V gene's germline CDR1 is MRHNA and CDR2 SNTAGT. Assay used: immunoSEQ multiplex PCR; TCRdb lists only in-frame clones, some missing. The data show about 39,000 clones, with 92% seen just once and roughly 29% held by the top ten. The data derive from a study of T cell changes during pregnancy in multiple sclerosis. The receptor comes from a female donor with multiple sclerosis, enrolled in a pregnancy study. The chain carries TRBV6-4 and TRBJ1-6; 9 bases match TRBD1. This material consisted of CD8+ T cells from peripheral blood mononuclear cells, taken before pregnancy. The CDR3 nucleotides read TGTGCCATCAGGGGGACAGGGAGCTCCTATAATTCACCCCTCCACTTT. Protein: CAIRGTGSSYNSPLHF.